What follows describes a single TCR beta chain. This clonotype was found a few times. Its antigen is currently not known. No base quality values were provided; no much bigger clone lies one nucleotide off. Reading the label with the study, this specimen's time point is: pre-sensitization, week 0. Taken with the paper, the label for treatment or condition translates to: therapeutic diphenylcyclopropenone sensitization with weekly scalp DPC. At each patch-test visit, blood was drawn before the patch test was applied. Patients were considered eligible if aged 18 to 70, diagnosed with alopecia and deemed suitable for DPC therapy, and patients were excluded if pregnant. Unfractionated whole blood was collected in Tempus Blood RNA tubes, and total RNA was extracted from that blood. This sample was taken from a study of human T cells and chemical hapten exposure (dated by TCRdb to the early 2020s). About the full investigation: For sensitization, 2% DPC in acetone was applied to an approximately 2 cm by approximately 2 cm area of upper inner arm skin. In alopecia patients, the study followed how the peripheral blood TCR repertoire changed in vivo over primary and secondary sensitization to diphenylcyclopropenone (DPC), a hapten. Blood samples were taken from patients before sensitization (week 0) and then at 2, 6 and about 24 weeks after DPC sensitization. Nearly 30 alopecia patients provided blood for TCR sequencing at one to four time points (pre-sensitization, 2, 6 and 24 weeks). Patch testing was performed on the upper back with Finn chambers containing 0.01% DPC, and the patch tests were scored after 6 days according to International Contact Dermatitis Research Group standards. The libraries were sequenced as a pool, and the TCR yield per sample differed mostly because of small variations in library volumes within the pool. Most of the patients in the cohort were female, and the cohort covered alopecia areata with under or over 50% scalp involvement, alopecia totalis and alopecia universalis. Throughout the roughly 26-week study period, patients were also given weekly therapeutic DPC doses on the scalp.

Results and caveats for the whole study, not just this receptor: DPC sensitization did not change how many TCRs were above 1 in 1000 frequency, and no evidence was found of alterations in global repertoire structure. After repeated subsampling, changes were observed in the strength of the expansion versus patch-test correlation and in the threshold at which the correlation became significant. A positive correlation was found between the number of PT1 expanded TCRs and patch test score, with significance reached at thresholds 8, 16 and 32 but not 4. Expanded TCRs formed significantly more large CDR3 similarity clusters than pre-sensitization or healthy control sets, consistent with antigen-driven responses. Because all patients had alopecia, a presumed autoimmune disease, the immune response of the patients might differ from that of healthy individuals.

Library preparation employed RACE. The instrument was a NextSeq 500. Library preparation attached unique molecular identifiers to individual cDNA molecules for quantitative, reproducible TCR counting. For every blood RNA sample, sequencing covered both the TCR alpha and TCR beta chains. Per the source publication's procedure: Samples had a median of roughly 98,000 TCRs, with a range from about 23,224 to 750,000. The Decombinator software suite was used to annotate the V, J and CDR3 of the TCR reads. For PS versus PT1 abundance plots, all samples were subsampled to the same number of TCRs (28,000). Expanded TCRs were defined as absent before sensitization and observed at least eight times at the 2-week time point. The public reads were run again by TCRdb, first through fastp at Q25 and then through MiXCR, and only productive beta chains were kept. Rows are combined by CDR3 protein, so each entry shows the most common genes and DNA. TCRdb, not the original authors, processed these V and J calls. The sample table lists around 300,000 distinct CDR3 sequences, about 5.4% of them with a count of one. About 8.7% of the sample comes from the top ten.

The CDR3 numbers 14 residues from cysteine through phenylalanine. The only DNA kept is the CDR3, 42 bases in frame from the first base. As encoded in the germline V gene, CDR1 is MNHNS while CDR2 is SASEGT. The junction carries 16 bases between V and J, which are trimmed by 7 bases and 6 bases respectively. In this chain, TRBV6-1 is recombined with TRBJ1-3, and the D gene may be TRBD1, 5 bases matching. This TCR came from a woman aged 18-29 years with alopecia areata. Some clones in this sample may be carry-over from other donors' samples. The specimen comprised whole blood, sampled in connection with sensitization to the hapten diphenylcyclopropenone (DPC). CDR3 loop: CASTPGDGKNTIYF. The sequenced DNA: TGTGCCAGCACCCCGGGGGACGGAAAAAACACCATATATTTT.